These T cell receptor beta chains were read from a single sample in a study of cytomegalovirus exposure and HLA in healthy donors. Sequencing used immunoSEQ multiplex PCR; TCRdb keeps in-frame clones, though not all of them. The sample yields about 150,000 clones, 75% to 90% seen once. Sequencing used PBMCs. The receptor source for this set is a man aged 18 to 29 in good health and CMV-seropositive. CDR3s leave out the opening cysteine and the closing phenylalanine or tryptophan.

V gene	J gene	CDR3 protein
TRBV4-3	TRBJ2-1	ASSPTSGTFGEQF
TRBV28	TRBJ1-3	ASRTLGGLGNTIY
TRBV4-3	TRBJ2-7	ASSPSGRGYEQY
TRBV30	TRBJ1-3	AWSVSLGGRLTRGSGNTIY
TRBV25-1	TRBJ2-3	ASSASQRESTDTQY
TRBV7-2	TRBJ1-3	ASSLDRGTGNTIY
TRBV5-8	TRBJ1-2	ASSPDRGLYT
TRBV9	TRBJ2-7	ASSIDRGFSYEQY
TRBV7-7	TRBJ1-5	ASSSTSTAARNQPQH
TRBV29-1	TRBJ1-1	SVASGHSNTEAF